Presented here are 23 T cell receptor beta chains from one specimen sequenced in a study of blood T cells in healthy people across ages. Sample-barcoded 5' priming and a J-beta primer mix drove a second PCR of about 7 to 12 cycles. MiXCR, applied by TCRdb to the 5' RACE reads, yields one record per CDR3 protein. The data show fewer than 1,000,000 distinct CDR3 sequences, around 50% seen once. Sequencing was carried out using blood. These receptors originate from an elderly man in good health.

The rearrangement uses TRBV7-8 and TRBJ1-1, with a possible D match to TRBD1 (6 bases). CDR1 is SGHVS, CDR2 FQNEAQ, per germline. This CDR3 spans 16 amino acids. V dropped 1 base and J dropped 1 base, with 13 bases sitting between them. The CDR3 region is CASSLGGAGGNTEAFF. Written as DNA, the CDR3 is TGTGCCAGCAGCTTAGGGGGGGCGGGTGGGAACACTGAAGCTTTCTTT.

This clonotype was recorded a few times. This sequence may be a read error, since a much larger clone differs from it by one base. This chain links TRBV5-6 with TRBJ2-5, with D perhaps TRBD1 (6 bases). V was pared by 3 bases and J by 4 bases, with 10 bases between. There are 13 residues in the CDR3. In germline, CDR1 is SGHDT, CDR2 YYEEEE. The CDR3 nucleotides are TGTGCCAGCAGCTGGGGACAAAGAGAGACCCAGTACTTC. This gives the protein CASSWGQRETQYF.

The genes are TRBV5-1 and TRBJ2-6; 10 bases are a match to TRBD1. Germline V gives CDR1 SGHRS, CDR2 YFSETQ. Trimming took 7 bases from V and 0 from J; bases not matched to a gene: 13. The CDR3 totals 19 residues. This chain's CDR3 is CASAPNTGQGYSGANVLTF. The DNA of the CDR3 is TGCGCCAGCGCACCAAACACGGGACAGGGGTACTCTGGGGCCAACGTCCTGACTTTC.

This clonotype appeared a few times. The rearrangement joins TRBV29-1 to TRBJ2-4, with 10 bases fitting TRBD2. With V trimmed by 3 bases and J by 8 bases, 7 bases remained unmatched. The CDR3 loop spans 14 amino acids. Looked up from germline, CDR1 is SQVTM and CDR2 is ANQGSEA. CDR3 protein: CSVEPSGSWDIQYF. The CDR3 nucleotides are TGCAGCGTTGAGCCTAGCGGGAGCTGGGACATTCAGTACTTC.

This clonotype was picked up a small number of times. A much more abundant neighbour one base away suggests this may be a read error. CDR3 sequence (DNA): TGCGCCAGCAGGGCGGGACGAGCGGGCCCGGATGAGCAGTTCTTC. The encoded protein is CASRAGRAGPDEQFF. The gene calls are TRBV5-1 and TRBJ2-1; maybe TRBD2 (6 bases). V dropped 5 bases and J dropped 8 bases, with 20 bases sitting between them. Per the germline V gene, CDR1 is SGHRS and CDR2 is YFSETQ. The CDR3 length is 15 residues.

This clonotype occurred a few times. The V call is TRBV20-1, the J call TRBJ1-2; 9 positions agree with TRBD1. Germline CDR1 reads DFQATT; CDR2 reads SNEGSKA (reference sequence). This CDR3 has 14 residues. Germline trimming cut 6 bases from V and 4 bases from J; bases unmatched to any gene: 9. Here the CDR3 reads CSATGTGTSYGYTF. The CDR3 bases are TGCAGTGCCACCGGGACAGGGACCTCCTATGGCTACACCTTC.

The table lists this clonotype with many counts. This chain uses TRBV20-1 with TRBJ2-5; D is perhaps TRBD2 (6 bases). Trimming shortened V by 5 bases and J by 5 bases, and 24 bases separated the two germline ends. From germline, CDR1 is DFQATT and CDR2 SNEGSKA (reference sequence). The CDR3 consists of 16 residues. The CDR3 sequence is CSAAKGAGTPRETQYF. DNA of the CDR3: TGCAGTGCTGCAAAAGGAGCCGGGACTCCGAGGGAGACCCAGTACTTC.

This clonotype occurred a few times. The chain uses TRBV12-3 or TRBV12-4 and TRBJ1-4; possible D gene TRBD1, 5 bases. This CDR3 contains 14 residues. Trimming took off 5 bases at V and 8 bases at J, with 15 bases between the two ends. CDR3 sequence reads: CASSVSTGAEKLFF. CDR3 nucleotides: TGTGCCAGCAGTGTCTCAACCGGGGCGGAAAAACTGTTTTTT.

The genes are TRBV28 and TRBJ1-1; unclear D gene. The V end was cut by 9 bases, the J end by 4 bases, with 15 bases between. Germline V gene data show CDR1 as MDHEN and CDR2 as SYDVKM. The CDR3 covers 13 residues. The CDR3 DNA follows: TGTGCCAGTACGCTTTTTGGAGGCACTGAAGCTTTCTTT. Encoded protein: CASTLFGGTEAFF.

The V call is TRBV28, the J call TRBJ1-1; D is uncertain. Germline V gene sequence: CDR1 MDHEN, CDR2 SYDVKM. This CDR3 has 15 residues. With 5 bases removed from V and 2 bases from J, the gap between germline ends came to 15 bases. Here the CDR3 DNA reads TGTGCCAGCAGTCCAGCAGCTAGCGGAAACACTGAAGCTTTCTTT. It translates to CASSPAASGNTEAFF.

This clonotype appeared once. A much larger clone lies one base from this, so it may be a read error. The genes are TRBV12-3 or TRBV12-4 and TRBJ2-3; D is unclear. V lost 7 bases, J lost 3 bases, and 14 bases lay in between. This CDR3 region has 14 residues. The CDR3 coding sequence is TGTGCCAGCAACGGAAGCCGCCGGACAGATACGCAGTATTTT. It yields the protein CASNGSRRTDTQYF.

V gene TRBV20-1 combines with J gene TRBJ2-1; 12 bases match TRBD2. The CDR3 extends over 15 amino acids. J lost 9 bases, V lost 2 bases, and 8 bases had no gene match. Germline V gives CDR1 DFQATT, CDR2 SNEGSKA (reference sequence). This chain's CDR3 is CSARYRTSGIGEQFF. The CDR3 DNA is TGCAGTGCTAGATACCGGACTAGCGGGATCGGTGAGCAGTTCTTC.

CDR3 in DNA: TGCGCCAGCAGCGCTCTAGGGGCTAGCGGACGCTCCTACAATGAGCAGTACTTC. Translating it yields CASSALGASGRSYNEQYF. The rearrangement joins TRBV5-1 to TRBJ2-1; 7 nucleotides match TRBD2. The J call may be in error: the DNA end matches TRBJ2-7 better. This CDR3 is 18 amino acids long. Per the germline V gene, CDR1 is SGHRS and CDR2 is YFSETQ.

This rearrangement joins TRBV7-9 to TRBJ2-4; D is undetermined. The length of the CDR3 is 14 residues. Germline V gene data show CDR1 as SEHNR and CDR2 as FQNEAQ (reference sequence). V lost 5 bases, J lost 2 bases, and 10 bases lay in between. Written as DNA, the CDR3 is TGTGCCAGCAGCCGTTCTCCAACCAAAAACATTCAGTACTTC. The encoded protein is CASSRSPTKNIQYF. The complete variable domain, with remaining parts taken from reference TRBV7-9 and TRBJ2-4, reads DTGVSQNPRHKITKRGQNVTFRCDPISEHNRLYWYRQTLGQGPEFLTYFQNEAQLEKSRLLSDRFSAERPKGSFSTLEIQRTEQGDSAMYLCASSRSPTKNIQYFGAGTRLSVL.

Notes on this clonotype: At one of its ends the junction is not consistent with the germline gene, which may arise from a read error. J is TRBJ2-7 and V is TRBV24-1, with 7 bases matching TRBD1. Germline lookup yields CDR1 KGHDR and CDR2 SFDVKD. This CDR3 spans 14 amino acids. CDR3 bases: TGTGCCGCTTCACCGGGACAGAATTCCTGCGAGCAGTACTTC. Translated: CAASPGQNSCEQYF.

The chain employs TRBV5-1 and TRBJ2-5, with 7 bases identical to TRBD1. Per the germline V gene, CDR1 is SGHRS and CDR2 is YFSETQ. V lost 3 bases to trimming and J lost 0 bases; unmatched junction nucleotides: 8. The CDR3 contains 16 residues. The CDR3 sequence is CASSYGTAIDQETQYF. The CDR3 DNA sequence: TGCGCCAGCAGCTACGGGACAGCAATTGACCAAGAGACCCAGTACTTC. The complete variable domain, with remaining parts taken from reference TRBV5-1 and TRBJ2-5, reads KAGVTQTPRYLIKTRGQQVTLSCSPISGHRSVSWYQQTPGQGLQFLFEYFSETQRNKGNFPGRFSGRQFSNSRSEMNVSTLELGDSALYLCASSYGTAIDQETQYFGPGTRLLVL.

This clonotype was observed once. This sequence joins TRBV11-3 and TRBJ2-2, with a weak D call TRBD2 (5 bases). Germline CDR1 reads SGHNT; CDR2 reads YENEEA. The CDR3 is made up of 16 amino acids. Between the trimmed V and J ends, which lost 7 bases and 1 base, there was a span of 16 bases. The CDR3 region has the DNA TGTGCCAGCACTTTTAGCGCTGGCGGGAACACCGGGGAGCTGTTTTTT. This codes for CASTFSAGGNTGELFF.

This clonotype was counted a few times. The CDR3 protein is CASSLATGYSTQYF. The CDR3 DNA reads TGCGCCAGCAGCTTGGCCACAGGGTATTCTACGCAGTATTTT. This rearrangement joins TRBV5-1 to TRBJ2-3; D might be TRBD1 (6 bases). The germline V and J ends were trimmed by 0 bases and 8 bases, with 13 bases remaining between them. CDR3 size: 14 residues. Germline CDR1 is SGHRS and CDR2 is YFSETQ.

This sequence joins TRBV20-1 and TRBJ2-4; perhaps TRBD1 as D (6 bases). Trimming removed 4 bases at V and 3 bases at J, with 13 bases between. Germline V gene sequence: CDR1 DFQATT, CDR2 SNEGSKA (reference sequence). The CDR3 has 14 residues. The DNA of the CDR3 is TGCAGTGCTAAGGGGACACTCGGCAAAAACATTCAGTACTTC. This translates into CSAKGTLGKNIQYF.

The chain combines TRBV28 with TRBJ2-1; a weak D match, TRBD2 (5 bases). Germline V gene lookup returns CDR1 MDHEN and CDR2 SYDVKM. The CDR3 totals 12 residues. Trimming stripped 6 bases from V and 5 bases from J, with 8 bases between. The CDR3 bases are TGTGCCAGCAGGACTATGAACAATGAGCAGTTCTTC. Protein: CASRTMNNEQFF.

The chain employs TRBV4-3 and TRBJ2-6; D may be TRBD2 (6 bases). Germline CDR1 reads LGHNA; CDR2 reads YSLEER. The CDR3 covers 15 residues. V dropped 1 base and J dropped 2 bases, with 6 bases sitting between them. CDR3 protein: CASSQAGAGANVLTF. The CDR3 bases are TGCGCCAGCAGCCAAGCGGGGGCTGGGGCCAACGTCCTGACTTTC.

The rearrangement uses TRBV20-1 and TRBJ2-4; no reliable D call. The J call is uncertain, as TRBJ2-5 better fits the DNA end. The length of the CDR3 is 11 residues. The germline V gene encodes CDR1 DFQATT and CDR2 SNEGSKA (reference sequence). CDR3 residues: CSATVQETQYF. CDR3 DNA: TGCAGTGCGACCGTCCAAGAGACCCAGTACTTC.

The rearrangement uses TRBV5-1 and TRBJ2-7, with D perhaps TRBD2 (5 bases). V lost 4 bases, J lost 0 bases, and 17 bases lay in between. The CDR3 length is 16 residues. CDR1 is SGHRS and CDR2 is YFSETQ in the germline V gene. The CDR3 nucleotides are TGCGCCAGCAGCCCAGCGGACCGGTTGAGCTCCTACGAGCAGTACTTC. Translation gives CASSPADRLSSYEQYF.